Described below is a single T cell receptor beta chain sequence and its context. What it binds is not known. Germline values: CDR1 SQVTM, CDR2 ANQGSEA. V was clipped by 6 bases and J by 2 bases, with 13 bases between them. The CDR3 loop spans 14 amino acids. The data were taken from a study of vaccination effects on CD4 cells after COVID-19. Whole-study results and caveats: Convalescent patients in the study were few, and early post-infection timepoints were absent.

The data were produced by immunoSEQ multiplex PCR, yet TCRdb's version contains in-frame clones alone and is incomplete. This table has 29,000 or so clones, about 73% appearing once. Expansion with viral peptide pools was applied to antigen-specific CD4+ T cells by the ViraFEST assay prior to sequencing. CD4+ T cell isolation took place after about nine days of culture. It was two doses of either the BNT162b2 or mRNA-1273 vaccine that participants received. Nucleocapsid antibody tests were negative, and the vaccine recipients had no prior SARS-CoV-2 infection. This specimen consisted of CD4+ T cells from PBMCs cultured with HCoV-OC43 spike peptides, obtained after COVID-19 vaccination. Subset described: HCoV-OC43 spike overlapping peptide pool stimulation. The rearrangement joins TRBV29-1 to TRBJ2-2, with D maybe TRBD1 (6 bases). The sequence was obtained from a human donor who received a COVID-19 vaccine. Here the CDR3 reads CSVIRTVNTGELFF. The CDR3 nucleotides are TGCAGCGTGATCCGGACAGTAAACACCGGGGAGCTGTTTTTT.